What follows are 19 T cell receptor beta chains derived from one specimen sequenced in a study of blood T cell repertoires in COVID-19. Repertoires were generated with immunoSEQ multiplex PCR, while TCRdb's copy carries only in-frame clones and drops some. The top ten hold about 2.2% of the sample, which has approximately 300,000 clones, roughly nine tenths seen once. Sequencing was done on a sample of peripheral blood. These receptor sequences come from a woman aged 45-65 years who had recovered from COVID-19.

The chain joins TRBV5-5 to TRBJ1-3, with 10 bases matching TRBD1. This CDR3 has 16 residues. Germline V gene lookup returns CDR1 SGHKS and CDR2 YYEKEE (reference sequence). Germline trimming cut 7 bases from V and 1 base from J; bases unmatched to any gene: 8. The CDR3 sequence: CASRPPGQGSGNTIYF. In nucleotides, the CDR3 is TGTGCCAGCCGTCCCCCGGGACAGGGGTCTGGAAACACCATATATTTT.

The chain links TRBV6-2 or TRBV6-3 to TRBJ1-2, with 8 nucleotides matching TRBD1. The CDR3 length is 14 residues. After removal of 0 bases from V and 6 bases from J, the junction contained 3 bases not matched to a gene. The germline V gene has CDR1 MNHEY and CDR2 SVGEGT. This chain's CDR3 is CASSYSAGGDGYTF. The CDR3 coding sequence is TGTGCCAGCAGTTACTCGGCAGGGGGCGATGGCTACACCTTC.

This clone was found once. CDR3 sequence: CASSLRTGARADTQYF. In DNA, the CDR3 is TGTGCCAGCAGCTTAAGAACAGGGGCGAGAGCAGATACGCAGTATTTT. The gene calls are TRBV11-3 and TRBJ2-3; 7 bases are shared with TRBD1. Germline V gives CDR1 SGHNT, CDR2 YENEEA. The CDR3 extends over 16 amino acids. The J segment lost 4 bases and the V segment lost 2 bases, leaving 9 bases of the junction unmatched.

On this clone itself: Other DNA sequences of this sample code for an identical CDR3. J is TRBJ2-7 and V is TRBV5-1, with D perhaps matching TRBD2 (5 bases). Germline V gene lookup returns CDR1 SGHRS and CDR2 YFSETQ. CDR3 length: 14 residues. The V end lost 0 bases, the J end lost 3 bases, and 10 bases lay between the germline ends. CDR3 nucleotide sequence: TGCGCCAGCAGCTTGGCGGGGTCGAGCTACGAGCAGTACTTC. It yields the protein CASSLAGSSYEQYF.

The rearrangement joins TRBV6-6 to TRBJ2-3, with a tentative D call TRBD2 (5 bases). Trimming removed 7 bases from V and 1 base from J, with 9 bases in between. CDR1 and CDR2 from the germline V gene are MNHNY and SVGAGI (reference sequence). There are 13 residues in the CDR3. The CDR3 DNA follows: TGTGCCAGCACCCTGGGAGGCACAGATACGCAGTATTTT. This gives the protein CASTLGGTDTQYF.

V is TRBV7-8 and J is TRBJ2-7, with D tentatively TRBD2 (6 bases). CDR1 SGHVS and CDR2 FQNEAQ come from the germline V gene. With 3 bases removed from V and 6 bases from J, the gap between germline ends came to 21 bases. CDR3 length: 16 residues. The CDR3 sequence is CASSLVLPSVPSEQYF. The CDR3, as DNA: TGTGCCAGCAGCTTGGTTCTACCTAGCGTCCCCTCCGAGCAGTACTTC.

The CDR3 loop is CASSLFHETQYF. CDR3 nucleotides: TGTGCCAGCAGCTTATTCCATGAGACCCAGTACTTC. The J gene is TRBJ2-5, the V gene TRBV7-2; D is undetermined. Trimming removed 2 bases from V and 5 bases from J, with 6 bases in between. The V gene's germline CDR1 is SGHTA and CDR2 FQGNSA. The CDR3 length is 12 residues.

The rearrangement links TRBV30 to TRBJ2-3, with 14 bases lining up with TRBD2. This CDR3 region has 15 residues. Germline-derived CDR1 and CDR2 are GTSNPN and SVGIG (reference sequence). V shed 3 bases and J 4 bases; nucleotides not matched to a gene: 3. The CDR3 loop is CAWRRLAGGADTQYF. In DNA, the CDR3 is TGTGCCTGGAGGCGACTAGCGGGGGGGGCAGATACGCAGTATTTT.

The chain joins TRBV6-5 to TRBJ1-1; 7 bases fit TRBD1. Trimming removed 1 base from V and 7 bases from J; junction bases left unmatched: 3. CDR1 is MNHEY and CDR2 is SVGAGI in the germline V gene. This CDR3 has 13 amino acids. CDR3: CASSYLDRNEAFF. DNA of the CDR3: TGTGCCAGCAGTTACTTGGACAGGAATGAAGCTTTCTTT.

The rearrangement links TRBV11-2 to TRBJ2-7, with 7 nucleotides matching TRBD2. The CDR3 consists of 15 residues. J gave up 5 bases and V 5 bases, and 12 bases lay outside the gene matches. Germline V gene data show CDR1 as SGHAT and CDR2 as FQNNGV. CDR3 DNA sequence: TGTGCCAGCAGCCCCCGTACTGGGAGGGCCAACGAGCAGTACTTC. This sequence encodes CASSPRTGRANEQYF.

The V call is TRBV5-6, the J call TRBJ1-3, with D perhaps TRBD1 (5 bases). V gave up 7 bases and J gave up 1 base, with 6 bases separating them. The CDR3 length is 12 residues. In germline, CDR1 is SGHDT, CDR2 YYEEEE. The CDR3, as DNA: TGTGCCAGCGGACAATCTGGAAACACCATATATTTT. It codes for CASGQSGNTIYF.

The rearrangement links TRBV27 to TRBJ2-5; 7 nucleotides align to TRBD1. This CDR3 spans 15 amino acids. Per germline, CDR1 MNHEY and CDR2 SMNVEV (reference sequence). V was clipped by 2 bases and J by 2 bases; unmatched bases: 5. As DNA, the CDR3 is TGTGCCAGCAGTTTACTACAGGGGTCTCAAGAGACCCAGTACTTC. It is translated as CASSLLQGSQETQYF.

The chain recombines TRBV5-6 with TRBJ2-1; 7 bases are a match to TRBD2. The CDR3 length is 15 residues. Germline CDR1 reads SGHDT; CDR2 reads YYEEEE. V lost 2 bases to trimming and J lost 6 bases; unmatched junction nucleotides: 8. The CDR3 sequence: CASSFPQRDGNEQFF. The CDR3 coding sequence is TGTGCCAGCAGCTTCCCTCAGCGGGATGGCAATGAGCAGTTCTTC.

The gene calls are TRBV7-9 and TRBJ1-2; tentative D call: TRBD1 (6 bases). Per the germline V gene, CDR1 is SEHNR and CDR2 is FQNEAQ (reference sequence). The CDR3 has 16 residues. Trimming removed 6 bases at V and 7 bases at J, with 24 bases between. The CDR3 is CASSFAGVQGSVGYTF. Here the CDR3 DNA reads TGTGCCAGCAGTTTTGCCGGAGTACAGGGTTCCGTTGGCTACACCTTC.

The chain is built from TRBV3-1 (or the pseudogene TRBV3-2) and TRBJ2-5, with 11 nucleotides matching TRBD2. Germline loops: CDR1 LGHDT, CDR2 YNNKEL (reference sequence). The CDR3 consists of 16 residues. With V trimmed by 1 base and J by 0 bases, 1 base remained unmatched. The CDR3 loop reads CASSQVGLADQETQYF. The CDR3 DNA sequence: TGTGCCAGCAGCCAAGTGGGACTAGCGGACCAAGAGACCCAGTACTTC.

In DNA, the CDR3 is TGTGCCAGCAGCTTAGGGGTAGGGGCGGGGGACCAAGAGACCCAGTACTTC. Its protein is CASSLGVGAGDQETQYF. This rearrangement joins TRBV11-2 to TRBJ2-5; TRBD2 matches at 7 bases. J lost 0 bases, V lost 1 base, and 8 bases had no gene match. CDR1 is SGHAT and CDR2 is FQNNGV in the germline V gene. This CDR3 has 17 amino acids.

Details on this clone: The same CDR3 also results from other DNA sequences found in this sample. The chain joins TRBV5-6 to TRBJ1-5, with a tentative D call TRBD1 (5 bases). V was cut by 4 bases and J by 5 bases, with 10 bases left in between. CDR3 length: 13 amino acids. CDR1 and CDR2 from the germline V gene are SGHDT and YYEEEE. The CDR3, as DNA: TGTGCCAGCAGCCTCGGGGGAGATCAGCCCCAGCATTTT. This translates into CASSLGGDQPQHF.

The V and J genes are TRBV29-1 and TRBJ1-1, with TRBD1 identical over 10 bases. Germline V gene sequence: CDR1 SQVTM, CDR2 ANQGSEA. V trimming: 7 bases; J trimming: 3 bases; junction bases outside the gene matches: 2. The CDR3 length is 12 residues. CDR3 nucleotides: TGCAGCGGGACAGGGGGGGACACTGAAGCTTTCTTT. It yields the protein CSGTGGDTEAFF.

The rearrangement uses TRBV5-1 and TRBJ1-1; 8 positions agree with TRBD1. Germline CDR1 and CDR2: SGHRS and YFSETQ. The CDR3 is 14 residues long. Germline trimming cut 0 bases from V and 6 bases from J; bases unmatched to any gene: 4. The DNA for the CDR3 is TGCGCCAGCAGCTTGGCTGGACAGGGTTCTGAAGCTTTCTTT. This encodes CASSLAGQGSEAFF. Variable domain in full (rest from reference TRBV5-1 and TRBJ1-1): KAGVTQTPRYLIKTRGQQVTLSCSPISGHRSVSWYQQTPGQGLQFLFEYFSETQRNKGNFPGRFSGRQFSNSRSEMNVSTLELGDSALYLCASSLAGQGSEAFFGQGTRLTVV.